This T cell receptor (beta chain) was obtained from a study of blood T cells in healthy people across ages. General study findings and limits: A greater number of naive CD4+ cells and higher diversity distinguished long-lived donors from aged donors.

Per the germline V gene, CDR1 is SEHNR and CDR2 is FQNEAQ (reference sequence). The V gene end was trimmed by 5 bases and the J gene end by 7 bases; junction bases not matched to a gene: 8. The CDR3 is made up of 16 amino acids. A word on this clonotype: The antigen is undetermined.

Combining a sample-barcoded 5' primer with a J-beta primer mix, a second PCR ran for roughly 7 to 12 cycles. TCRdb reprocessed the 5' RACE reads with MiXCR, giving one entry per CDR3 protein. The sample records more than 750,000 distinct CDR3 sequences, about 27% being singletons. The sample was also reused in another study, on T cells of mothers and their children. That work contributes: Whatever RNA was extracted went entirely into cDNA synthesis, at roughly 1.5 ug per 15 ul.

The chain joins TRBV7-9 to TRBJ1-6; TRBD1 matches 10 bases. The source of this sequence is a woman aged 40 to 50 in good health. The source material was blood. CDR3 DNA: TGTGCCAGCAGCATCTACCGGGACAGGGGCAATTCACCCCTCCACTTT. This encodes CASSIYRDRGNSPLHF.